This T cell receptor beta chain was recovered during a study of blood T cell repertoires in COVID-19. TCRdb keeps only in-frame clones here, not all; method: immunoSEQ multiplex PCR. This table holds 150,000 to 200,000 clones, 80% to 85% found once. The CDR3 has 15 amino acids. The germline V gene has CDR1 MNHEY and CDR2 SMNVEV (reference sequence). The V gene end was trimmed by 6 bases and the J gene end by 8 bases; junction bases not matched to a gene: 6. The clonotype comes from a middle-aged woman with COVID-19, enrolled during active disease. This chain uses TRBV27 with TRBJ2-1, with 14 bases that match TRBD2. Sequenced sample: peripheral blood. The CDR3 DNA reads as TGTGCCAGCAGGTTGACTAGCGGGGGGGCTTATGAGCAGTTCTTC. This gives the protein CASRLTSGGAYEQFF.